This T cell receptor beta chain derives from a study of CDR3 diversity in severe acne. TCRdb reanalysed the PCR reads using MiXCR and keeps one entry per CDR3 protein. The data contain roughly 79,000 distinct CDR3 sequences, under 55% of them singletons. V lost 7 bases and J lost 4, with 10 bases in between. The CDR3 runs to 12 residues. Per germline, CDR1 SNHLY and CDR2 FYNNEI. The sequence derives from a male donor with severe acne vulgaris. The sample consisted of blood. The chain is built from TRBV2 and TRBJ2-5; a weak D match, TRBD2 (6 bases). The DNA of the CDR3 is TGTGCCAGCAAGGAGGGAGGAGAGACCCAGTACTTC. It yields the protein CASKEGGETQYF.